This T cell receptor (beta chain) originates from a study of T cells in Graves' hyperthyroidism and ophthalmopathy. The sample holds many counts of this clonotype. The antigen remains undetermined. The TCR beta CDR3 regions underwent amplification using RNA transcripts as the source. HTBI primers drove first-round RT-PCR of the TCR CDR3. One entry per CDR3 protein, called by TCRdb with MiXCR from the multiplex PCR reads. Of 200,000 to 250,000 distinct CDR3 sequences in the sample, about 15% were seen once. Findings of the study overall: A 13 V-J model separated ophthalmopathy from stable hyperthyroidism.

The study defined stable Graves' hyperthyroidism as no ophthalmopathy progression within 18 months. The study based diagnoses on clinical symptoms, serum thyroxine and TRAb, thyroid ultrasound and orbital computed tomography. The receptor's source is a man aged 45 to 65 with Graves' hyperthyroidism. Sequencing used blood.

The CDR3 loop is CASTPPGVETQYF. The CDR3 nucleotides read TGTGCCAGCACGCCCCCGGGAGTCGAGACCCAGTACTTC. V gene TRBV6-1 combines with J gene TRBJ2-5, with a weak D call TRBD2 (6 bases). V dropped 7 bases and J dropped 5 bases, with 14 bases sitting between them. The CDR3 contains 13 residues. Looked up from germline, CDR1 is MNHNS and CDR2 is SASEGT.